The present T cell receptor (beta chain) was sequenced within a study of cytomegalovirus exposure and HLA in healthy donors. Whole-study findings and limits: What TCR beta sequences reportedly achieved was accurate prediction of HLA-A and HLA-B alleles in most subjects. One later analysis reportedly identified an Asian-associated ancestry cluster that showed fewer N-insertions than the approximately 710-donor mean.

This CDR3 is built from 12 residues. V was shortened by 5 bases and J by 8 bases, with 12 bases between the two germline ends. Germline V gene sequence: CDR1 PRHDT, CDR2 FYEKMQ (reference sequence). A multiplex PCR was run with 60 Vbeta primers and 13 Jbeta primers. The assay was immunoSEQ multiplex PCR, and TCRdb's table has in-frame clones only and misses some. The repertoire holds 90,000 to 110,000 clones, nearly 80% seen once, with around 1.3% in the top ten. In regard to this clone: Its specificity is unknown.

The chain carries TRBV13 and TRBJ1-2; D unresolved. This TCR was recovered from a man aged 25 to 40 in good health and CMV-seronegative. The specimen sequenced was PBMCs. CDR3 sequence reads: CASSITVGGYTF. DNA of the CDR3: TGTGCCAGCAGCATAACAGTGGGCGGCTACACCTTC.